This TCR beta chain was documented in a study of radiotherapy plus CTLA-4 blockade in lung cancer. Study-wide context: Disease control was seen in approximately 31% of patients, objective responses in 15% to 20%. Overall study findings and caveats: Once radiotherapy plus ipilimumab had been given, TCR clones derived from tumor expanded in blood. Among reported predictors of response, early blood T cell clone dynamics with interferon-beta performed best.

The CDR3 covers 16 residues. V dropped 1 base and J dropped 1; count of bases not matched to a gene: 5. Looked up from germline, CDR1 is SGHNT and CDR2 is YYREEE (reference sequence). The protocol was immunoSEQ multiplex PCR, while the TCRdb copy is restricted to in-frame clones and leaves out a portion. The data hold approximately 110,000 clones, with roughly 77% observed a single time. In regard to this clone: Its matching antigen is unknown.

The chain has TRBV5-4 and TRBJ2-5, with 9 bases lining up with TRBD2. The source was peripheral blood, collected from a patient treated with radiotherapy plus ipilimumab. The clonotype comes from a human donor with non-small cell lung cancer that progressed on radiotherapy plus ipilimumab. Some clones in this sample may be carry-over from other donors' samples. CDR3 DNA: TGTGCCAGCAGCTTGACTAGCGGGCTCACCCAAGAGACCCAGTACTTC. This sequence encodes CASSLTSGLTQETQYF. Full variable domain (missing parts from reference TRBV5-4 and TRBJ2-5): ETGVTQSPTHLIKTRGQQVTLRCSSQSGHNTVSWYQQALGQGPQFIFQYYREEENGRGNFPPRFSGLQFPNYSSELNVNALELDDSALYLCASSLTSGLTQETQYFGPGTRLLVL.